Described below is a single T cell receptor (beta chain) sequence and its context. These data are taken from a study of blood T cell repertoires in COVID-19. The CDR3 is 14 residues long. V was pared by 5 bases and J by 5 bases, with 8 bases of the junction left unmatched. Germline lookup yields CDR1 MNHEY and CDR2 SVGAGI. Study processing details: Nucleated cell counts were estimated from reference gene primer amplification. The table came from immunoSEQ multiplex PCR; TCRdb's copy has only in-frame clones and leaves some out. V and J calls and clone size follow that table, whereas D and trimming were derived from the DNA. Of 90,000 to 150,000 clones listed, about 79% were seen once; the top ten hold approximately 4%.

The source material was peripheral blood. This TCR was sampled from an elderly woman with acute or convalescent COVID-19. V gene TRBV6-5 combines with J gene TRBJ2-5; 7 positions match TRBD1. The DNA of the CDR3 is TGTGCCAGCAGTCGACAGGGAGACGGGGAGACCCAGTACTTC. Protein sequence: CASSRQGDGETQYF.